One sample yielded the 30 T cell receptor beta chains listed below, sequenced in a study of shared clonotypes between healthy human individuals. Profiling relied on immunoSEQ multiplex PCR, and the TCRdb table lists in-frame clones only, not all of them. The sample has around 2,000,000 clones, approximately 94% seen once. Only CD45RO-negative cells positively selected for CCR7 counted as naive CD8 cells, so terminally differentiated effector memory CD45RA+ cells were excluded. Sequenced sample: naive CD8+ T cells sorted from blood. The receptors come from a man in his late teens or twenties in good health.

This clone was observed a few times. Other DNA sequences within the sample encode an identical CDR3. V gene TRBV4-1 combines with J gene TRBJ2-7; 11 bases line up with TRBD2. There are 16 residues in the CDR3. J gave up 6 bases and V 3 bases, and 10 bases lay outside the gene matches. CDR1 is MGHRA and CDR2 is YSYEKL in the germline V gene. CDR3 coding DNA: TGCGCCAGCAGCCAGGTCGGACTAGCGGGCGGCGGCGAGCAGTACTTC. Amino acid sequence: CASSQVGLAGGGEQYF.

This chain uses TRBV4-2 with TRBJ2-7, with TRBD1 identical over 8 bases. This CDR3 has 16 residues. Germline V gene lookup returns CDR1 LGHNA and CDR2 YNFKEQ. V lost 4 bases and J lost 4; bases outside the gene matches: 12. The CDR3 region is CASSLPRTGNLYEQYF. DNA for the CDR3: TGTGCCAGCAGCCTACCCAGGACAGGGAATCTGTACGAGCAGTACTTC.

This chain uses TRBV5-1 with TRBJ2-1; D is possibly TRBD1 (5 bases). Trimming removed 0 bases at V and 2 bases at J, with 6 bases between. CDR1 is SGHRS and CDR2 is YFSETQ in the germline V gene. This CDR3 is built from 14 residues. The CDR3 reads CASSLGQTYNEQFF. DNA for the CDR3: TGCGCCAGCAGCTTGGGACAGACCTACAATGAGCAGTTCTTC.

In its sample, this clone was seen once. The chain links TRBV7-2 to TRBJ2-7; 7 bases are a match to TRBD2. Germline trimming cut 7 bases from V and 0 bases from J; bases unmatched to any gene: 6. There are 14 residues in the CDR3. Germline CDR1 reads SGHTA; CDR2 reads FQGNSA. CDR3 region: CASTTAGSSYEQYF. The CDR3 region has the DNA TGTGCCAGCACTACAGCGGGGAGCTCCTACGAGCAGTACTTC.

This rearrangement joins TRBV9 to TRBJ2-2; 10 bases align to TRBD2. This CDR3 is 17 amino acids long. Unmatched junction bases numbered 8, after V lost 2 bases and J lost 4 bases. Germline V CDR1 and CDR2: SGDLS, YYNGEE. In nucleotides, the CDR3 is TGTGCCAGCAGCGTTGGGGTAGCGGGGGGTATCACCGGGGAGCTGTTTTTT. Protein sequence: CASSVGVAGGITGELFF.

The chain carries TRBV10-3 and TRBJ1-5; D is undetermined. V gave up 3 bases and J gave up 0 bases, with 9 bases separating them. CDR3 length: 15 residues. The germline V gene encodes CDR1 ENHRY and CDR2 SYGVKD. DNA of the CDR3: TGTGCCATCAGTGACCCGGGTTTTAGCAATCAGCCCCAGCATTTT. Translation: CAISDPGFSNQPQHF.

The chain employs TRBV7-9 and TRBJ2-5; unclear D gene. V was pared by 0 bases and J by 1 base, with 12 bases between. The germline gives CDR1 SEHNR, CDR2 FQNEAQ (reference sequence). CDR3 length equals 16 residues. The CDR3 region is CASSLAPNSAQETQYF. The CDR3, as DNA: TGTGCCAGCAGCTTAGCGCCAAATTCAGCCCAAGAGACCCAGTACTTC.

This chain links TRBV7-9 with TRBJ2-5; D is unresolved. Trimming removed 4 bases from V and 1 base from J, with 13 bases in between. This CDR3 has 15 residues. In germline, CDR1 is SEHNR, CDR2 FQNEAQ (reference sequence). Here the CDR3 reads CASSSHYRAQETQYF. CDR3 nucleotide sequence: TGTGCCAGCAGCTCGCATTACCGGGCCCAAGAGACCCAGTACTTC.

The chain joins TRBV7-2 to TRBJ2-5; TRBD1 is a possible D gene (5 bases). This CDR3 has 16 amino acids. Looked up from germline, CDR1 is SGHTA and CDR2 is FQGNSA. The V end lost 1 base, the J end lost 9 bases, and 21 bases lay between the germline ends. Here the CDR3 reads CASSLEIGVSGLAQYF. The CDR3 DNA follows: TGTGCCAGCAGCTTAGAGATAGGGGTATCAGGGTTGGCCCAGTACTTC. The complete variable domain, with remaining parts taken from reference TRBV7-2 and TRBJ2-5, reads GAGVSQSPSNKVTEKGKDVELRCDPISGHTALYWYRQSLGQGLEFLIYFQGNSAPDKSGLPSDRFSAERTGGSVSTLTIQRTQQEDSAVYLCASSLEIGVSGLAQYFGPGTRLLVL.

This chain joins TRBV7-9 and TRBJ2-7; the match to TRBD2 covers 10 bases. The trim removed 4 bases at V and 7 bases at J, leaving 4 bases unmatched. The germline V gene has CDR1 SEHNR and CDR2 FQNEAQ (reference sequence). The CDR3 runs to 13 residues. The CDR3 is CASSSQAGGEQYF. For the CDR3, the DNA is TGTGCCAGCAGCTCGCAAGCGGGAGGGGAGCAGTACTTC. The variable domain in full, with the rest retrieved from reference TRBV7-9 and TRBJ2-7, is DTGVSQNPRHKITKRGQNVTFRCDPISEHNRLYWYRQTLGQGPEFLTYFQNEAQLEKSRLLSDRFSAERPKGSFSTLEIQRTEQGDSAMYLCASSSQAGGEQYFGPGTRLTVT.

CDR3: CASSMEWGAYGGYTF. The CDR3 coding sequence is TGTGCCAGTAGTATGGAATGGGGGGCGTATGGTGGCTACACCTTC. The rearrangement uses TRBV19 and TRBJ1-2; a weak D match, TRBD1 (6 bases). Deletions cut 3 bases from V and 7 bases from J, with 18 bases between. Per germline, CDR1 LNHDA and CDR2 SQIVND (reference sequence). The CDR3 runs 15 residues. The full variable domain, with the rest looked up from reference TRBV19 and TRBJ1-2, is DGGITQSPKYLFRKEGQNVTLSCEQNLNHDAMYWYRQDPGQGLRLIYYSQIVNDFQKGDIAEGYSVSREKKESFPLTVTSAQKNPTAFYLCASSMEWGAYGGYTFGSGTRLTVV.

About this clone: The same CDR3 is also encoded by other DNA sequences in this sample. This sequence joins TRBV9 and TRBJ1-4; 8 bases agree with TRBD1. Germline loops: CDR1 SGDLS, CDR2 YYNGEE. The trim removed 3 bases at V and 4 bases at J, leaving 5 bases unmatched. CDR3 length: 15 residues. The CDR3 nucleotides are TGTGCCAGCAGCGCACAGGGGGGCCTTAATGAAAAACTGTTTTTT. Translated, it gives CASSAQGGLNEKLFF.

This clone appeared a few times. CDR3 amino acids: CASSLFGESPLHF. The CDR3 region has the DNA TGTGCCAGCAGTTTATTTGGGGAATCACCCCTCCACTTT. The chain combines TRBV27 with TRBJ1-6; D ambiguous. Germline V lookup: CDR1 MNHEY, CDR2 SMNVEV (reference sequence). Trimming shortened V by 1 base and J by 10 bases, and 8 bases separated the two germline ends. This CDR3 is 13 amino acids long.

The chain employs TRBV29-1 and TRBJ2-3; D is possibly TRBD2 (6 bases). Trimming removed 3 bases at V and 2 bases at J, with 12 bases between. Germline V gene sequence: CDR1 SQVTM, CDR2 ANQGSEA. This CDR3 comprises 14 residues. The CDR3 sequence is CSVEGGVSTDTQYF. CDR3 bases: TGCAGCGTTGAGGGCGGGGTTTCCACAGATACGCAGTATTTT.

V and J are TRBV29-1 and TRBJ2-5, with 12 bases identical to TRBD2. Looked up from germline, CDR1 is SQVTM and CDR2 is ANQGSEA. J was trimmed by 0 bases and V by 4 bases; bases with no gene match: 6. The CDR3 extends over 16 amino acids. The CDR3 DNA sequence: TGCAGCGTTGTGGTCCTAGCGGGAGGGTACCAAGAGACCCAGTACTTC. This codes for CSVVVLAGGYQETQYF.

In this sample, this clone turned up once. Additional DNA sequences in this sample encode the identical CDR3. The CDR3 loop reads CAISESSSYNEQFF. The CDR3 DNA reads as TGTGCCATCAGTGAGTCGTCGAGTTACAATGAGCAGTTCTTC. This rearrangement joins TRBV10-3 to TRBJ2-1; D remains ambiguous. Germline loops: CDR1 ENHRY, CDR2 SYGVKD. This CDR3 comprises 14 residues. V was cut by 0 bases and J by 4 bases, with 7 bases left in between.

The rearrangement joins TRBV27 to TRBJ1-5, with TRBD1 as a possible D gene (5 bases). The CDR3 extends over 14 amino acids. Trimming took 1 base from V and 10 from J, leaving 14 bases between them. The V gene's germline CDR1 is MNHEY and CDR2 SMNVEV (reference sequence). The CDR3 protein is CASSLLGATGPQHF. CDR3 DNA sequence: TGTGCCAGCAGTTTATTAGGGGCCACAGGACCCCAGCATTTT.

The chain carries TRBV30 and TRBJ2-1; 9 bases map to TRBD2. V lost 0 bases, J lost 4 bases, and 4 bases stayed unmatched. Germline CDR1 GTSNPN, CDR2 SVGIG (reference sequence). CDR3 length equals 15 residues. CDR3 residues: CAWSVWRGGYNEQFF. For the CDR3, the DNA is TGTGCCTGGAGTGTATGGCGGGGGGGTTACAATGAGCAGTTCTTC.

J is TRBJ1-1 and V is TRBV10-3; D is uncertain. The CDR3 sequence is 14 residues long. The germline CDR1 and CDR2 sequences are ENHRY and SYGVKD. V dropped 3 bases and J dropped 0 bases, with 8 bases sitting between them. CDR3 bases: TGTGCCATCAGTGACGGGGTATTGAACACTGAAGCTTTCTTT. This codes for CAISDGVLNTEAFF.

Details on this clone: The sample carries other DNA sequences with the same CDR3. The chain couples TRBV5-6 to TRBJ2-3, with D unresolved. Per the germline V gene, CDR1 is SGHDT and CDR2 is YYEEEE. V gave up 2 bases and J gave up 0 bases, with 7 bases separating them. This CDR3 contains 14 residues. CDR3: CASSLDLSTDTQYF. In nucleotides, the CDR3 is TGTGCCAGCAGCTTAGACCTAAGCACAGATACGCAGTATTTT.

This clone was found once. The gene calls are TRBV5-1 and TRBJ2-5; 10 nucleotides agree with TRBD2. The CDR3 totals 16 residues. With 2 bases clipped from V and 7 bases from J, the junction kept 11 bases outside the gene matches. CDR1 and CDR2 from the germline V gene are SGHRS and YFSETQ. This chain's CDR3 is CASSLDSGGPPPTQYF. For the CDR3, the DNA is TGCGCCAGCAGCTTAGATAGCGGGGGGCCGCCCCCGACCCAGTACTTC.

The genes are TRBV19 and TRBJ1-2; maybe TRBD1 (5 bases). The CDR3 loop spans 15 amino acids. Trimming pared 2 bases from V and 3 bases from J, leaving 13 bases between. Germline assignment: CDR1 LNHDA and CDR2 SQIVND (reference sequence). The CDR3: CASSIFPGTDYGYTF. Written as DNA, the CDR3 is TGTGCCAGTAGTATATTCCCCGGGACGGACTATGGCTACACCTTC.

The rearrangement uses TRBV28 and TRBJ1-1; D may be TRBD1 (6 bases). V was trimmed by 4 bases and J by 0 bases, leaving 15 bases between them. CDR3 length equals 16 residues. Per the germline V gene, CDR1 is MDHEN and CDR2 is SYDVKM. The chain's CDR3 is CASSSFPGAMNTEAFF. The CDR3, as DNA: TGTGCCAGCAGTTCCTTCCCGGGGGCGATGAACACTGAAGCTTTCTTT.

The gene calls are TRBV19 and TRBJ2-5, with D perhaps matching TRBD2 (6 bases). Germline loops: CDR1 LNHDA, CDR2 SQIVND (reference sequence). This CDR3 region has 14 residues. Trimming shortened V by 3 bases and J by 4 bases, and 12 bases separated the two germline ends. The CDR3 sequence: CASSILGGLETQYF. The CDR3 DNA reads TGTGCCAGTAGTATTCTCGGGGGTCTAGAGACCCAGTACTTC.

The chain's CDR3 is CASSLFKTNYGYTF. Written as DNA, the CDR3 is TGTGCCAGCAGCTTGTTTAAGACTAACTATGGCTACACCTTC. This chain uses TRBV5-6 with TRBJ1-2; D gene unclear. The germline gives CDR1 SGHDT, CDR2 YYEEEE. The CDR3 sequence is 14 residues long. Trimming left V 1 base short and J 0 bases short, with 7 bases between. The full variable domain, its missing parts supplied by reference TRBV5-6 and TRBJ1-2, is DAGVTQSPTHLIKTRGQQVTLRCSPKSGHDTVSWYQQALGQGPQFIFQYYEEEERQRGNFPDRFSGHQFPNYSSELNVNALLLGDSALYLCASSLFKTNYGYTFGSGTRLTVV.

This rearrangement joins TRBV7-9 to TRBJ2-1; D may be TRBD2 (6 bases). V was cut by 5 bases and J by 0 bases, with 17 bases left in between. This CDR3 region has 17 residues. CDR1 and CDR2 from the germline V gene are SEHNR and FQNEAQ (reference sequence). The CDR3 sequence: CASSPVGAGRSYNEQFF. Written as DNA, the CDR3 is TGTGCCAGCAGCCCGGTTGGAGCGGGCCGCTCCTACAATGAGCAGTTCTTC.

A word on this clone: Additional DNA sequences in this sample encode the identical CDR3. The chain uses TRBV25-1 and TRBJ1-2, with D possibly matching TRBD1 (6 bases). The V end was cut by 6 bases, the J end by 6 bases, with 14 bases between. Germline V CDR1 and CDR2: MGHDK, SYGVNS. This CDR3 has 13 amino acids. CDR3 protein: CASSGGAVHGYTF. CDR3 DNA: TGTGCCAGCAGCGGGGGGGCAGTCCATGGCTACACCTTC.

V gene TRBV27 combines with J gene TRBJ1-5, with 8 positions matching TRBD1. CDR3 length: 14 residues. Per germline, CDR1 MNHEY and CDR2 SMNVEV (reference sequence). J lost 5 bases, V lost 6 bases, and 6 bases had no gene match. The CDR3 nucleotides are TGTGCCAGCAGCCCAAGGACAGGGTATCAGCCCCAGCATTTT. As protein: CASSPRTGYQPQHF.

The chain uses TRBV6-6 and TRBJ1-1; 8 nucleotides align to TRBD1. J lost 11 bases, V lost 2 bases, and 16 bases had no gene match. CDR1 MNHNY and CDR2 SVGAGI come from the germline V gene (reference sequence). CDR3 length: 16 amino acids. In DNA, the CDR3 is TGTGCCAGCAGTTACAGGTCGACAGGGGTTGACCCTGGGGCTTTCTTT. Amino acid sequence: CASSYRSTGVDPGAFF.

The chain's CDR3 is CASSLGGGDEQYF. The CDR3 coding sequence is TGTGCCAGCAGCTTGGGCGGTGGAGACGAGCAGTACTTC. The chain employs TRBV5-6 and TRBJ2-7; D gene uncertain. The CDR3 length is 13 residues. From germline, CDR1 is SGHDT and CDR2 YYEEEE. V lost 0 bases, J lost 5 bases, and 9 bases lay in between.